This TCR beta chain came from a study of T cells in Graves' hyperthyroidism and ophthalmopathy. Study-wide findings and caveats: Ophthalmopathy was model-predicted a median about 6.7 months pre-onset.

There were TCR beta CDR3 regions amplified from RNA transcripts. Researchers ran a first-round RT-PCR on the TCR CDR3 using the HTBI primer set. TCRdb used MiXCR to reprocess the multiplex PCR reads, holding one entry per CDR3 protein. The sample holds 300,000 to 450,000 distinct CDR3 sequences, about 16% seen once. There are 15 residues in the CDR3. The germline CDR1 and CDR2 sequences are SEHNR and FQNEAQ (reference sequence). V shed 0 bases and J 9 bases; nucleotides not matched to a gene: 9. The hyperthyroidism was newly diagnosed and had lasted under 2 months; the patients were aged 18 to 65. PBMCs stemmed from less than 13 ml fresh peripheral blood. This clonotype came up a few times. Its antigen is unidentified.

This TCR derives from a woman aged 30 to 39 with Graves' hyperthyroidism. The sample consisted of blood. The chain couples TRBV7-9 to TRBJ2-7; 9 positions match TRBD1. The CDR3 protein is CASSLAGTGSRVQYF. Here the CDR3 DNA reads TGTGCCAGCAGCTTAGCCGGGACAGGGTCCAGAGTGCAGTACTTC.